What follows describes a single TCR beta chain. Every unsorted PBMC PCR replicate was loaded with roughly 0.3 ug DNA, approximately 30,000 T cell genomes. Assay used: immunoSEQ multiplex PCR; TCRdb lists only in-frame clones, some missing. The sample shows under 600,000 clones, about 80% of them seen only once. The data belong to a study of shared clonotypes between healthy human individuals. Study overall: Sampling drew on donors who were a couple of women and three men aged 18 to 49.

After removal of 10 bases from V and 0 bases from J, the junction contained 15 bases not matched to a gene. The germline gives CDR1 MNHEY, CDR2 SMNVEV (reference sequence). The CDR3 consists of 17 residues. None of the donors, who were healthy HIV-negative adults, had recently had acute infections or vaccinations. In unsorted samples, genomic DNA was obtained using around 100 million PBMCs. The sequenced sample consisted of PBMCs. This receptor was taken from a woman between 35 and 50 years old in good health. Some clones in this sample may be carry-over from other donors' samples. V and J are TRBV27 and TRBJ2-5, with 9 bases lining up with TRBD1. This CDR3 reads CATRPGQGRPNQETQYF. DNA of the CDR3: TGTGCCACCAGGCCGGGACAGGGCCGACCCAACCAAGAGACCCAGTACTTC.